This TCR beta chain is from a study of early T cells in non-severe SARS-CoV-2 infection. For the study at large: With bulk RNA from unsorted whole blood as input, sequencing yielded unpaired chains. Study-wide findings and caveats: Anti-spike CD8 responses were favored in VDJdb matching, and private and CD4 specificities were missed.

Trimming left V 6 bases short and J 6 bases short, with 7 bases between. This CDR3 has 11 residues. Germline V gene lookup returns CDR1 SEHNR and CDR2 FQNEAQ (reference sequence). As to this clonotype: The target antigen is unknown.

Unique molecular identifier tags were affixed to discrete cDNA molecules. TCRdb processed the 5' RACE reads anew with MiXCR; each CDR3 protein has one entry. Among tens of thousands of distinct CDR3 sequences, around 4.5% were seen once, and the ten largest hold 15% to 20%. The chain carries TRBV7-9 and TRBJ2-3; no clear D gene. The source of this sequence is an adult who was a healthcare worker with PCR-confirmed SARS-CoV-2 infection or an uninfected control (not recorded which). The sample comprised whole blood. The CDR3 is CASSASDTQYF. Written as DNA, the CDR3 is TGTGCCAGCAGTGCGTCTGATACGCAGTATTTT.